Described below is a single T cell receptor (beta chain) sequence and its context. The antigen is not known. These data originate in a study of cytomegalovirus exposure and HLA in healthy donors. This CDR3 spans 14 amino acids. V dropped 5 bases and J dropped 5; count of bases not matched to a gene: 5. Germline CDR1 and CDR2: MNHEY and SMNVEV (reference sequence). Notes on the study in general: Owing to their indistinguishability, certain V segments, notably TRBV6-2 and TRBV6-3, were excluded. For most TCR sequences rarity was the rule, although some public TCRs occurred in many donors. One cluster of highly shared sequence variants probably arose as a sequencing artifact.

PCR employed 60 Vbeta and 13 Jbeta primers. In the original processing: In a later analysis, some 10 million of some 80 million unique beta chains occurred in at least two donors. The method was immunoSEQ multiplex PCR; TCRdb's version includes in-frame clones alone and lacks a portion of them. V and J calls and clone size follow that table, whereas D and trimming were derived from the DNA. The table lists some 48,000 clones, over 70% of them singletons. Sequencing was performed on PBMCs. This chain links TRBV27 with TRBJ2-2; 7 nucleotides agree with TRBD2. The sequence was collected from a man younger than 40 in good health and CMV-seropositive. CDR3 nucleotide sequence: TGTGCCAGCAGTCTGGGGGGGGGAACCGGGGAGCTGTTTTTT. Translating gives CASSLGGGTGELFF.